This TCR beta chain was profiled in a study of blood T cell repertoires in COVID-19. In the study overall: COVID-19 samples from acute and convalescent phases originated in the United States, Italy and Spain. PBMCs, B-cell-depleted T cells, or T cells provided the cDNA or gDNA that made up the material.

Germline assignment: CDR1 SGHTA and CDR2 FQGNSA. The CDR3 sequence is 15 residues long. Trimming took 5 bases from V and 4 from J, leaving 17 bases between them. As originally analysed: How many nucleated cells were present was estimated from reference gene primer amplification. Some clones are missing from TCRdb's copy, which holds only in-frame ones; the method was immunoSEQ multiplex PCR. That table is the source of V, J and clone size, and D and trimming were worked out from the DNA. The repertoire consists of roughly 300,000 clones, with 85% occurring once and the leading ten covering roughly 15%.

The V and J genes are TRBV7-2 and TRBJ1-2; the D gene is possibly TRBD1 (6 bases). The sequence derives from a human donor in a cohort sampled during active COVID-19. Sequenced material: peripheral blood. The CDR3 sequence: CASSLRQAWGYGYTF. The CDR3, as DNA: TGTGCCAGCAGCCTGAGACAGGCCTGGGGCTATGGCTACACCTTC.